The 24 T cell receptor beta chains given below trace back to one sample, sequenced in a study of T cell responses to AZD1222 COVID-19 vaccine. Clones were sequenced by immunoSEQ multiplex PCR, and TCRdb holds only the in-frame ones, with some missing. The repertoire holds roughly 120,000 clones, with about nine tenths as singletons. Sequencing used peripheral blood, obtained on day 0 of AZD1222 vaccination. The receptors stem from an adult in good health.

The chain uses TRBV10-3 and TRBJ2-7; 9 nucleotides line up with TRBD2. The CDR3 extends over 15 amino acids. V was pared by 3 bases and J by 7 bases, with 10 bases of the junction left unmatched. The V gene's germline CDR1 is ENHRY and CDR2 SYGVKD. CDR3 DNA: TGTGCCATCAGTGAATGGTTAGCGGGAGCCGGGGAGCAGTACTTC. This translates into CAISEWLAGAGEQYF.

V and J are TRBV30 and TRBJ1-2; D unclear. This CDR3 has 11 residues. Trimming took off 0 bases at V and 7 bases at J, with 6 bases between the two ends. Germline V lookup: CDR1 GTSNPN, CDR2 SVGIG (reference sequence). The CDR3 nucleotides read TGTGCCTGGAGTGTAACCGTTGGCTACACCTTC. This translates into CAWSVTVGYTF.

The V gene is TRBV27, the J gene TRBJ2-7; D ambiguous. With 3 bases removed from V and 4 bases from J, the gap between germline ends came to 13 bases. CDR3 length equals 14 residues. The germline V gene encodes CDR1 MNHEY and CDR2 SMNVEV (reference sequence). The CDR3 spells CASSFSALGYEQYF. CDR3 sequence (DNA): TGTGCCAGCAGTTTTTCCGCCCTGGGGTACGAGCAGTACTTC.

This clone was detected once. J is TRBJ2-5 and V is TRBV6-5, with 10 bases identical to TRBD1. This CDR3 has 15 residues. CDR1 is MNHEY, CDR2 SVGAGI, per germline. Trimming took 6 bases from V and 4 from J; bases not matched to a gene: 8. The DNA of the CDR3 is TGTGCCAGCAGACCCGGGACAGGGGCGGCAGAGACCCAGTACTTC. Amino acids: CASRPGTGAAETQYF.

The chain joins TRBV4-3 to TRBJ1-1, with no clear D. V was shortened by 0 bases and J by 4 bases, with 9 bases between the two germline ends. The CDR3 is 14 residues long. Germline CDR1 reads LGHNA; CDR2 reads YSLEER. DNA for the CDR3: TGCGCCAGCAGCCAAGACGGGAGCCCCACTGAAGCTTTCTTT. Protein product: CASSQDGSPTEAFF.

This chain uses TRBV13 with TRBJ1-2; TRBD1 matches at 9 bases. The CDR3 is 17 amino acids. V was pared by 6 bases and J by 2 bases, with 13 bases of the junction left unmatched. CDR1 and CDR2 (germline): PRHDT, FYEKMQ (reference sequence). The DNA of the CDR3 is TGTGCCAGCAGAAGAACAGGGGGCGCGTGGTCCAACTATGGCTACACCTTC. This codes for CASRRTGGAWSNYGYTF.

V is TRBV28 and J is TRBJ1-1, with TRBD1 matching 8 bases. The CDR3 runs 13 residues. Trimming removed 6 bases from V and 4 bases from J; junction bases left unmatched: 4. CDR1 is MDHEN, CDR2 SYDVKM, per germline. CDR3: CASRVQGGTEAFF. The CDR3 DNA reads TGTGCCAGCAGGGTACAGGGGGGCACTGAAGCTTTCTTT.

The chain links TRBV13 to TRBJ1-2; D perhaps matches TRBD1 (6 bases). Trimming cost V 0 bases and J 7 bases, with 6 bases left between them. Germline CDR1 is PRHDT and CDR2 is FYEKMQ (reference sequence). The CDR3 runs to 12 residues. This CDR3 reads CASSLGRGGYTF. DNA of the CDR3: TGTGCCAGCAGCTTAGGCAGGGGTGGCTACACCTTC.

This clone has just one count. V is TRBV7-2 and J is TRBJ1-2; no firm D call. V lost 6 bases to trimming and J lost 5 bases, with 10 bases between them. Germline loops: CDR1 SGHTA, CDR2 FQGNSA. This CDR3 region has 12 residues. CDR3 protein: CASRLREYGYTF. The CDR3 DNA reads TGTGCCAGCAGGCTGAGGGAATATGGCTACACCTTC.

This clone was found once. The V call is TRBV5-1, the J call TRBJ2-3; maybe TRBD1 (5 bases). CDR3 size: 17 residues. Germline CDR1 SGHRS, CDR2 YFSETQ. Trimming cost V 3 bases and J 2 bases, with 19 bases left between them. CDR3 sequence: CASSSTTLTAFTDTQYF. The CDR3 nucleotides read TGCGCCAGCAGCTCGACCACTCTGACAGCTTTCACAGATACGCAGTATTTT.

The V call is TRBV5-6, the J call TRBJ2-7, with D uncertain. V dropped 4 bases and J dropped 4 bases, with 12 bases sitting between them. The CDR3 has 13 residues. The V gene's germline CDR1 is SGHDT and CDR2 YYEEEE. The DNA of the CDR3 is TGTGCCAGCAGCCCCCATCTTAGGTACGAGCAGTACTTC. This codes for CASSPHLRYEQYF.

This rearrangement joins TRBV18 to TRBJ1-1; D gene unclear. The CDR3 is 14 amino acids. Germline CDR1 and CDR2: KGHSH and LQKENI. Trimming pared 3 bases from V and 0 bases from J, leaving 8 bases between. The CDR3 loop is CASSPKVVNTEAFF. The CDR3 DNA reads as TGTGCCAGCTCACCTAAAGTGGTGAACACTGAAGCTTTCTTT.

The DNA for the CDR3 is TGCGCCAGCAGCCCCTCCGGGACAGGGGGTCCCCCACCCTTGGGGACCCAGTACTTC. Translating it yields CASSPSGTGGPPPLGTQYF. The rearrangement uses TRBV4-1 and TRBJ2-5; 11 bases fit TRBD1. The V segment lost 4 bases and the J segment 7 bases; nucleotides outside the gene matches: 20. The germline V gene has CDR1 MGHRA and CDR2 YSYEKL. CDR3 length equals 19 residues.

This chain connects TRBV15 to TRBJ1-5, with D uncertain. The germline V and J ends were trimmed by 0 bases and 3 bases, with 9 bases remaining between them. Looked up from germline, CDR1 is LNHNV and CDR2 is YYDKDF (reference sequence). The CDR3 covers 15 residues. The chain's CDR3 is CATSRDKGVNQPQHF. Here the CDR3 DNA reads TGTGCCACCAGCAGAGATAAAGGCGTCAATCAGCCCCAGCATTTT.

This chain links TRBV28 with TRBJ1-6; 9 nucleotides match TRBD1. With 4 bases clipped from V and 6 bases from J, the junction kept 4 bases outside the gene matches. The length of the CDR3 is 15 residues. CDR1 is MDHEN and CDR2 is SYDVKM in the germline V gene. CDR3 sequence (DNA): TGTGCCAGCAGTTCCCGGGACAGGGCTAATTCACCCCTCCACTTT. Its protein is CASSSRDRANSPLHF.

The chain joins TRBV6-5 to TRBJ1-2; perhaps TRBD1 as D (6 bases). The V gene lost 4 bases and the J gene lost 4 bases, with 16 bases spanning the gap. Germline V gives CDR1 MNHEY, CDR2 SVGAGI. The CDR3 is made up of 15 amino acids. CDR3 region: CASSSSGQSLYGYTF. In DNA form, the CDR3 reads TGTGCCAGCAGTTCGTCCGGACAGAGCCTCTATGGCTACACCTTC.

The rearrangement links TRBV5-5 to TRBJ1-5; D is unclear. This CDR3 comprises 13 residues. V lost 2 bases to trimming and J lost 7 bases, with 10 bases between them. The germline CDR1 and CDR2 sequences are SGHKS and YYEKEE (reference sequence). As DNA, the CDR3 is TGTGCCAGCAGCTTTGAAGGGTCACAGCCCCAGCATTTT. It yields the protein CASSFEGSQPQHF.

J is TRBJ2-1 and V is TRBV7-2, with 10 positions matching TRBD2. Germline trimming cut 1 base from V and 4 bases from J; bases unmatched to any gene: 4. The CDR3 has 16 residues. In germline, CDR1 is SGHTA, CDR2 FQGNSA. CDR3 nucleotide sequence: TGTGCCAGCAGCTTAGAGGGACTAGCGTTTTACAATGAGCAGTTCTTC. Translated: CASSLEGLAFYNEQFF.

The V gene is TRBV6-5, the J gene TRBJ1-5, with D perhaps TRBD1 (6 bases). The V end lost 6 bases, the J end lost 5 bases, and 11 bases lay between the germline ends. CDR3 size: 13 residues. Germline V gene sequence: CDR1 MNHEY, CDR2 SVGAGI. The CDR3 DNA reads as TGTGCCAGCAGGAGCAGGGGAGATCAGCCCCAGCATTTT. This codes for CASRSRGDQPQHF.

This clone was recorded only once. The V and J genes are TRBV4-1 and TRBJ1-6; 9 bases align to TRBD1. Per the germline V gene, CDR1 is MGHRA and CDR2 is YSYEKL. Trimming took 0 bases from V and 7 from J; bases not matched to a gene: 1. The CDR3 consists of 15 residues. The CDR3 loop is CASSQEGTGNSPLHF. The CDR3 nucleotides are TGCGCCAGCAGCCAAGAAGGGACAGGGAATTCACCCCTCCACTTT.

The V call is TRBV19, the J call TRBJ1-5; D ambiguous. The germline V and J ends were trimmed by 5 bases and 3 bases, with 8 bases remaining between them. This CDR3 has 13 residues. Germline loops: CDR1 LNHDA, CDR2 SQIVND (reference sequence). In DNA form, the CDR3 reads TGTGCCAGTAGTGGGGTCCTCAATCAGCCCCAGCATTTT. Translated, it gives CASSGVLNQPQHF.

This clone was detected only once. The genes are TRBV27 and TRBJ1-5; the match to TRBD1 covers 12 bases. The germline gives CDR1 MNHEY, CDR2 SMNVEV (reference sequence). Germline trimming cut 5 bases from V and 5 bases from J; bases unmatched to any gene: 4. This CDR3 is built from 15 residues. This CDR3 reads CASSPGTGGYQPQHF. As DNA, the CDR3 is TGTGCCAGCAGTCCCGGGACAGGGGGCTATCAGCCCCAGCATTTT.

The V and J genes are TRBV7-9 and TRBJ1-5; D possibly corresponds to TRBD1 (5 bases). V gave up 4 bases and J gave up 4 bases, with 11 bases separating them. The CDR3 totals 14 residues. The germline gives CDR1 SEHNR, CDR2 FQNEAQ (reference sequence). CDR3 DNA: TGTGCCAGCAGCTCCGGTGGGGGGAATCAGCCCCAGCATTTT. As protein: CASSSGGGNQPQHF.

The V call is TRBV7-2, the J call TRBJ1-2; no firm D call. V was cut by 6 bases and J by 1 base, with 12 bases left in between. The CDR3 totals 14 residues. The germline CDR1 and CDR2 sequences are SGHTA and FQGNSA. The DNA for the CDR3 is TGTGCCAGCAGTATCCCGGGGTTTAACTATGGCTACACCTTC. This gives the protein CASSIPGFNYGYTF.